This T cell receptor beta chain was profiled in a study of blood T cells in healthy people across ages. Study-level points and caveats: In long-lived donors, naive CD4+ cell counts and diversity exceeded those of aged donors.

Peripheral blood samples of 9 to 10 milliliters were drawn from each donor. At least 7 million PBMCs were isolated per sample. The CDR3 has 13 amino acids. Trimming removed 0 bases from V and 5 bases from J, with 10 bases in between. Germline loops: CDR1 DFQATT, CDR2 SNEGSKA (reference sequence). The authors ran a second PCR of 7 to 11 cycles using a sample-barcoded 5' primer and a J-beta primer mix. With 12 random nucleotides, a template-switch adaptor tagged each individual cDNA molecule. TCRdb re-called the 5' RACE reads with MiXCR, one entry per CDR3 protein. The repertoire includes about 680,000 distinct CDR3 sequences, 49% of them detected once, and around a third sits in the top ten. This clonotype was counted between two and nine times. No antigen is known for it.

The sequencing sample was made of blood. This receptor was obtained from a woman aged 55-69 years in good health. The J gene is TRBJ1-1, the V gene TRBV20-1; no reliable D call. CDR3 region: CSARDQPGTEAFF. For the CDR3, the DNA is TGCAGTGCTAGAGACCAACCGGGAACTGAAGCTTTCTTT.